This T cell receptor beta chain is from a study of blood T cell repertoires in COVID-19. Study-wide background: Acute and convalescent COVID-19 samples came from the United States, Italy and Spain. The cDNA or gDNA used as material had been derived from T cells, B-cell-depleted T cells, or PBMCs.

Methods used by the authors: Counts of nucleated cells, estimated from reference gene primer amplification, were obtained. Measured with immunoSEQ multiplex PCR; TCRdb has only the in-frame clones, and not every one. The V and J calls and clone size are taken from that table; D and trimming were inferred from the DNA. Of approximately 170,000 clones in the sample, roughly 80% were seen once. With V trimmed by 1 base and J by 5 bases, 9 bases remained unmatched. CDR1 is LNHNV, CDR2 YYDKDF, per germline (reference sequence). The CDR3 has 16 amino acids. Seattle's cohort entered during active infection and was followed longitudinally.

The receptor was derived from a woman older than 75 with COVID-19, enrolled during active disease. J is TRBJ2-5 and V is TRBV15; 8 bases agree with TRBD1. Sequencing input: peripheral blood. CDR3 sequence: CATSRVGRGLGETQYF. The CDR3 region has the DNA TGTGCCACCAGCAGAGTGGGCAGGGGGCTGGGGGAGACCCAGTACTTC.